These 7 T cell receptor beta chains were sequenced from one sample in a study of blood T cells in healthy people across ages. A J-beta primer mix and a sample-barcoded 5' primer were used in a second PCR of roughly 7 to 12 cycles. TCRdb independently ran MiXCR on the 5' RACE reads; one entry per CDR3 protein. The sample shows over 700,000 distinct CDR3 sequences, 20% to 30% of them seen only once. Separately, the same data were catalogued under a study of T cells of mothers and their children.

The sequencing input was blood. The source of these receptors is a boy aged 5 to 17 in good health.

The rearrangement joins TRBV28 to TRBJ2-7, with 7 bases lining up with TRBD2. The CDR3 has 12 amino acids. Looked up from germline, CDR1 is MDHEN and CDR2 is SYDVKM. After removal of 7 bases from V and 6 bases from J, the junction contained 6 bases not matched to a gene. This CDR3 reads CASTGLVGEQYF. CDR3 sequence (DNA): TGTGCCAGCACCGGACTAGTGGGCGAGCAGTACTTC.

The J gene is TRBJ1-2, the V gene TRBV27; possible D gene TRBD1, 5 bases. The CDR3 runs to 12 residues. Germline assignment: CDR1 MNHEY and CDR2 SMNVEV (reference sequence). Between the trimmed V and J ends, which lost 5 bases and 9 bases, there was a span of 13 bases. CDR3 amino acids: CASSTRGLSYTF. CDR3 bases: TGTGCCAGCAGTACAAGGGGTCTAAGCTACACCTTC.

This clonotype was seen a few times. This chain connects TRBV6-5 to TRBJ1-2; no definite D call. Germline V gene data show CDR1 as MNHEY and CDR2 as SVGAGI. The CDR3 is 11 amino acids. Trimming shortened V by 7 bases and J by 10 bases, and 13 bases separated the two germline ends. The CDR3 DNA reads TGTGCCAGCAAACGCCAGTTCAACTACACCTTC. Protein sequence: CASKRQFNYTF.

The genes are TRBV15 and TRBJ2-5, with 11 bases identical to TRBD2. Judging by the DNA end, TRBJ2-1 fits better; the J call may be wrong. Germline V gene data show CDR1 as LNHNV and CDR2 as YYDKDF (reference sequence). The CDR3 runs 16 residues. The CDR3 reads CATSSRSGRASDEQFF. As DNA, the CDR3 is TGTGCCACCAGCTCACGTAGCGGGAGGGCCTCGGATGAGCAGTTCTTC.

The chain's CDR3 is CASSSDIKRSNQPQHF. CDR3 coding DNA: TGTGCCAGCAGCTCGGACATCAAAAGAAGCAATCAGCCCCAGCATTTT. The gene calls are TRBV2 and TRBJ1-5; TRBD1 might be the D (5 bases). The CDR3 contains 16 residues. V gave up 6 bases and J gave up 1 base, with 16 bases separating them. Germline-derived CDR1 and CDR2 are SNHLY and FYNNEI.

The table lists this clonotype with a few counts. The chain uses TRBV7-2 and TRBJ1-5; the D gene is possibly TRBD1 (5 bases). Per the germline V gene, CDR1 is SGHTA and CDR2 is FQGNSA. Trimming cost V 5 bases and J 1 base, with 12 bases left between them. The CDR3 runs to 15 residues. The CDR3 nucleotides are TGTGCCAGCAGCCCAACAGGATTAAGCAATCAGCCCCAGCATTTT. This encodes CASSPTGLSNQPQHF.

The rearrangement links TRBV27 to TRBJ2-5; D possibly corresponds to TRBD2 (6 bases). This CDR3 has 17 residues. Per the germline V gene, CDR1 is MNHEY and CDR2 is SMNVEV (reference sequence). V lost 5 bases and J 0 bases, leaving 19 bases between the germline ends. CDR3 amino acids: CASSGALPRGYQETQYF. CDR3 nucleotide sequence: TGTGCCAGCAGTGGAGCCCTTCCACGGGGGTACCAAGAGACCCAGTACTTC.